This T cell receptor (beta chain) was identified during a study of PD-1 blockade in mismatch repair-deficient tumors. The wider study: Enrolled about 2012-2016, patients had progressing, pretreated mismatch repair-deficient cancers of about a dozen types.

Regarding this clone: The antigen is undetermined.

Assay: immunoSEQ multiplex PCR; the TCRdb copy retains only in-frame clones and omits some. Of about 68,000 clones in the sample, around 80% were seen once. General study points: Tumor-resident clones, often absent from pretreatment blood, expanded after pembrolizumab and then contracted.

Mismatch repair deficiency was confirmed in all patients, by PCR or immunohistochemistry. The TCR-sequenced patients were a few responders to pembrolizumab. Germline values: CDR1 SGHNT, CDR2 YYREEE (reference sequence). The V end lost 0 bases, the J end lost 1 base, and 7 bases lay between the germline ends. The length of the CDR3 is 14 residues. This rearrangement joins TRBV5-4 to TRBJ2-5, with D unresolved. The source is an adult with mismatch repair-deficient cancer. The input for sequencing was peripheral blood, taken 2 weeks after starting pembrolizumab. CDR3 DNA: TGTGCCAGCAGCTTGGCCTCCATCCAAGAGACCCAGTACTTC. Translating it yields CASSLASIQETQYF.